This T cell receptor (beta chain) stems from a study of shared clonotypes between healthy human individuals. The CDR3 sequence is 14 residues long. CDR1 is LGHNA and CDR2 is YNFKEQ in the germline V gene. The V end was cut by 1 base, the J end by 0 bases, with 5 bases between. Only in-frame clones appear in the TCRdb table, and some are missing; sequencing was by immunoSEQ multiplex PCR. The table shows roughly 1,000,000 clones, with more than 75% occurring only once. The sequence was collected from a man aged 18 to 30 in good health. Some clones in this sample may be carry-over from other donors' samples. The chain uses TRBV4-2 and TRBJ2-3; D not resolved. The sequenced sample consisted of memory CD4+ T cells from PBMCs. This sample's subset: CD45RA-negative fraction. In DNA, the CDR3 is TGTGCCAGCAGCCAAGCGCATAGCACAGATACGCAGTATTTT. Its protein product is CASSQAHSTDTQYF.